This TCR beta chain was found in a study of blood T cell repertoires in COVID-19. Study at large: Sources were T cells, B-cell-depleted T cells, or PBMCs; the material itself was cDNA or gDNA.

The protocol was immunoSEQ multiplex PCR, while the TCRdb copy is restricted to in-frame clones and leaves out a portion. Found here are fewer than 60,000 clones, approximately 80% of them singletons; the top ten hold roughly 10%. The V end was cut by 0 bases, the J end by 3 bases, with 12 bases between. In germline, CDR1 is SGDLS, CDR2 YYNGEE. There are 15 residues in the CDR3. The chain joins TRBV9 to TRBJ1-2; D unresolved. The sample was peripheral blood. The TCR sequence derives from a young man with COVID-19, enrolled during active disease. CDR3 bases: TGTGCCAGCAGCGTAGACGCGGGAGGCGACTATGGCTACACCTTC. Translation: CASSVDAGGDYGYTF.